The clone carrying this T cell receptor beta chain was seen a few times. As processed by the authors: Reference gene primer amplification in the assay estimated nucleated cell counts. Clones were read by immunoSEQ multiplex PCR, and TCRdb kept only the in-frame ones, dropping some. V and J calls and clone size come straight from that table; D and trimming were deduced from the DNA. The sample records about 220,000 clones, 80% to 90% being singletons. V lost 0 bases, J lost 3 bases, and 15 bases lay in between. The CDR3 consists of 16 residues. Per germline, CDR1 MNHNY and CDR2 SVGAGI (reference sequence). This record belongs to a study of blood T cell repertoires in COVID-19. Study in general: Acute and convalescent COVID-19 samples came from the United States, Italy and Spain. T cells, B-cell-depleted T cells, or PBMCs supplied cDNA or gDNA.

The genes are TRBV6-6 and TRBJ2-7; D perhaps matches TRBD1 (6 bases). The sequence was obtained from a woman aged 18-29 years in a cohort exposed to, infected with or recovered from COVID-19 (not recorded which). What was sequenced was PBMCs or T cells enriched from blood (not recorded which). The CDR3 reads CASSYSSGTFSYEQYF. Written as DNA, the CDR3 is TGTGCCAGCAGTTACTCCTCCGGGACATTTAGCTACGAGCAGTACTTC.